The clone carrying this T cell receptor beta chain was seen repeatedly, ten times or more. Its specificity is unknown. This sample was taken from a study of T-cell reconstitution after alpha-beta-depleted transplantation in children. Study-level points and caveats: Surviving recipient T cells and intrathymic progenitors accounted for some patients' high TCRbeta diversity at day 60. Reportedly, alpha-beta T cells present about two months post-transplant originated from several hundred expanded clones of graft origin.

Unique molecular identifiers were used to barcode this TCRbeta library. Via MiXCR, TCRdb re-called the PCR reads, giving one row per CDR3 protein. The sample shows about 190,000 distinct CDR3 sequences, over 8.5% of them seen only once. The CDR3 spans 12 residues. Germline CDR1 is DFQATT and CDR2 is SNEGSKA (reference sequence). V was clipped by 7 bases and J by 4 bases, with 11 bases between them. The rearrangement joins TRBV20-1 to TRBJ2-1, with D possibly matching TRBD2 (6 bases). This TCR derives from a boy younger than 10 with acute myeloid leukemia, due to receive a stem cell transplant. Sequencing used PBMCs, obtained before TCRalphabeta/CD19-depleted stem cell transplant. CDR3 protein: CSVGGLYNEQFF. DNA of the CDR3: TGCAGTGTGGGAGGCTTATACAATGAGCAGTTCTTC.